This passage covers 27 T cell receptor beta chains from one sample sequenced in a study of early T cells in non-severe SARS-CoV-2 infection. TCRdb fed the 5' RACE reads into MiXCR, producing one record per CDR3 protein. This sample carries tens of thousands of distinct CDR3 sequences, approximately 5% of them seen once, and the ten largest clones take under 10%. Sample: whole blood. Receptor source: an adult who was a healthcare worker with PCR-confirmed SARS-CoV-2 infection or an uninfected control (not recorded which).

This clonotype occurred a few times. The rearrangement uses TRBV27 and TRBJ2-7, with D possibly TRBD2 on 5 matching bases. V lost 5 bases, J lost 5 bases, and 13 bases lay in between. The CDR3 contains 13 residues. The germline CDR1 and CDR2 sequences are MNHEY and SMNVEV (reference sequence). CDR3 nucleotides: TGTGCCAGCAGTCCGCCATCGGAGGACGAGCAGTACTTC. It encodes CASSPPSEDEQYF.

Ten or more counts support this clonotype. This chain joins TRBV9 and TRBJ2-1; 9 bases match TRBD2. J was trimmed by 7 bases and V by 0 bases; bases with no gene match: 11. Germline CDR1 is SGDLS and CDR2 is YYNGEE. The CDR3 is made up of 17 amino acids. The CDR3 protein is CASSVAGAGGLGNEQFF. CDR3 DNA sequence: TGTGCCAGCAGCGTAGCCGGTGCGGGGGGGCTTGGAAATGAGCAGTTCTTC.

This clonotype has only a few counts. The V and J genes are TRBV29-1 and TRBJ1-1; 10 nucleotides align to TRBD1. The J segment lost 6 bases and the V segment lost 7 bases, leaving 8 bases of the junction unmatched. Germline values: CDR1 SQVTM, CDR2 ANQGSEA. The CDR3 contains 13 residues. CDR3 bases: TGCAGCGCTCGGGACAGGGGCCTACCTGAAGCTTTCTTT. Translated: CSARDRGLPEAFF.

This clonotype was recorded many times. The chain couples TRBV6-6 to TRBJ1-5, with TRBD1 matching over 8 bases. Germline V gene sequence: CDR1 MNHNY, CDR2 SVGAGI (reference sequence). After removal of 0 bases from V and 2 bases from J, the junction contained 3 bases not matched to a gene. This CDR3 comprises 16 residues. The CDR3 spells CASSYSGGQGNQPQHF. CDR3 in DNA: TGTGCCAGCAGTTACTCGGGGGGACAGGGCAATCAGCCCCAGCATTTT.

The gene calls are TRBV6-5 and TRBJ2-5, with TRBD1 matching 7 bases. Germline-derived CDR1 and CDR2 are MNHEY and SVGAGI. This CDR3 contains 14 residues. Trimming took 4 bases from V and 2 from J; bases not matched to a gene: 4. CDR3 DNA: TGTGCCAGCAGTTGGCTGGGACAGCAAGAGACCCAGTACTTC. This codes for CASSWLGQQETQYF.

This clonotype was seen ten or more times. V and J are TRBV5-1 and TRBJ1-2; 9 nucleotides agree with TRBD1. Germline values: CDR1 SGHRS, CDR2 YFSETQ. The CDR3 extends over 14 amino acids. After removal of 3 bases from V and 6 bases from J, the junction contained 6 bases not matched to a gene. The CDR3 sequence: CASSYGTGLNGYTF. The CDR3 DNA sequence: TGCGCCAGCAGCTACGGGACAGGGCTTAATGGCTACACCTTC.

As to this clonotype: A much larger clone sits a single nucleotide away, making a read error possible. V usage is TRBV11-2 and J usage is TRBJ2-5, with D possibly matching TRBD1 (6 bases). The CDR3 runs to 15 residues. The germline gives CDR1 SGHAT, CDR2 FQNNGV. V shed 5 bases and J shed 4 bases, with 17 bases lying between them. The CDR3 DNA follows: TGTGCCAGCAGCAAGAGCAGGGGTTATGGAGAGACCCAGTACTTC. Its protein product is CASSKSRGYGETQYF.

This clonotype was found many times. V gene TRBV7-3 combines with J gene TRBJ2-3; 8 bases fit TRBD2. The ends lost 3 bases at V and 3 bases at J; junction bases unmatched: 5. Germline loops: CDR1 SGHTA, CDR2 FQGTGA. This CDR3 has 15 amino acids. The CDR3 here is CASSLYSGVTDTQYF. The CDR3 DNA follows: TGTGCCAGCAGCTTGTATAGCGGGGTAACAGATACGCAGTATTTT.

This clonotype was recorded a few times. The chain links TRBV5-1 to TRBJ2-7; D is unresolved. V was shortened by 2 bases and J by 5 bases, with 17 bases between the two germline ends. The CDR3 extends over 15 amino acids. The germline V gene has CDR1 SGHRS and CDR2 YFSETQ. The CDR3 bases are TGCGCCAGCAGCTTTCAGAGGTACACGGCGGACGAGCAGTACTTC. It translates to CASSFQRYTADEQYF. Based on the CDR3 plus reference TRBV5-1 and TRBJ2-7, the full variable domain is KAGVTQTPRYLIKTRGQQVTLSCSPISGHRSVSWYQQTPGQGLQFLFEYFSETQRNKGNFPGRFSGRQFSNSRSEMNVSTLELGDSALYLCASSFQRYTADEQYFGPGTRLTVT.

This clonotype rates as medium-sized. V is TRBV10-1 and J is TRBJ2-7; D call uncertain. The CDR3 sequence is 10 residues long. Germline V gives CDR1 WNHNN, CDR2 SYGVQD (reference sequence). With 10 bases removed from V and 6 bases from J, the gap between germline ends came to 10 bases. This CDR3 is CAIRPFEQYF. The CDR3 nucleotides read TGCGCCATCAGGCCTTTCGAGCAGTACTTC.

The V and J genes are TRBV7-2 and TRBJ1-6; 8 bases match TRBD1. The CDR3 consists of 15 residues. Per the germline V gene, CDR1 is SGHTA and CDR2 is FQGNSA. J lost 7 bases, V lost 3 bases, and 5 bases had no gene match. The CDR3 region has the DNA TGTGCCAGCAGCTTGCAGGGGGCCTTGAATTCACCCCTCCACTTT. This translates into CASSLQGALNSPLHF.

This clonotype was recorded at least ten times. The chain is built from TRBV9 and TRBJ2-3, with 12 bases that match TRBD2. Germline V CDR1 and CDR2: SGDLS, YYNGEE. V lost 0 bases to trimming and J lost 5 bases; unmatched junction nucleotides: 7. CDR3 size: 17 residues. Here the CDR3 DNA reads TGTGCCAGCAGCGTAGGGCTAGCGGGGGGGTGGATAGATACGCAGTATTTT. It yields the protein CASSVGLAGGWIDTQYF. Supplemented by reference TRBV9 and TRBJ2-3, the full variable domain reads DSGVTQTPKHLITATGQRVTLRCSPRSGDLSVYWYQQSLDQGLQFLIQYYNGEERAKGNILERFSAQQFPDLHSELNLSSLELGDSALYFCASSVGLAGGWIDTQYFGPGTRLTVL.

This clonotype has ten or more counts. This sequence joins TRBV29-1 and TRBJ2-2, with 9 bases that match TRBD1. The germline V gene encodes CDR1 SQVTM and CDR2 ANQGSEA. CDR3 size: 14 residues. J was trimmed by 3 bases and V by 4 bases; bases with no gene match: 3. The CDR3 loop is CSVGDRDYTGELFF. The CDR3 DNA sequence: TGCAGCGTTGGGGACAGGGACTACACCGGGGAGCTGTTTTTT.

This clonotype was seen many times. The J gene is TRBJ2-7, the V gene TRBV9; tentatively, D is TRBD2 (6 bases). V gave up 3 bases and J gave up 1 base, with 8 bases separating them. Germline-derived CDR1 and CDR2 are SGDLS and YYNGEE. The CDR3 is 13 residues long. CDR3 in amino acids: CASSAGLSYEQYF. In DNA form, the CDR3 reads TGTGCCAGCAGCGCGGGACTTTCCTACGAGCAGTACTTC.

At least ten counts were recorded for this clonotype. V gene TRBV10-3 combines with J gene TRBJ2-5, with 7 positions matching TRBD2. The germline V gene has CDR1 ENHRY and CDR2 SYGVKD. Trimming at V came to 11 bases and at J to 2 bases, leaving 11 bases not matched to a gene. This CDR3 contains 14 residues. In DNA form, the CDR3 reads TGTGCCTCCCGATTCTCGGGACTACAAGAGACCCAGTACTTC. It specifies CASRFSGLQETQYF.

This chain uses TRBV27 with TRBJ1-2, with TRBD1 matching 10 bases. This CDR3 has 17 amino acids. V lost 8 bases and J lost 0; bases outside the gene matches: 12. Looked up from germline, CDR1 is MNHEY and CDR2 is SMNVEV (reference sequence). The CDR3 spells CASHRGQGFVTNYGYTF. The CDR3 DNA reads TGTGCCAGCCACCGGGGACAGGGGTTCGTGACTAACTATGGCTACACCTTC.

This clonotype was counted a few times. The J gene is TRBJ2-2, the V gene TRBV12-3 or TRBV12-4; no clear D. The V end lost 2 bases, the J end lost 5 bases, and 9 bases lay between the germline ends. CDR3 length: 14 amino acids. The CDR3 loop is CASSLLFFTGELFF. DNA of the CDR3: TGTGCCAGCAGTTTACTCTTTTTTACCGGGGAGCTGTTTTTT.

The J gene is TRBJ1-4, the V gene TRBV18; possibly TRBD1 for D (6 bases). V was pared by 4 bases and J by 7 bases, with 13 bases between. CDR1 and CDR2 from the germline V gene are KGHSH and LQKENI. This CDR3 spans 14 amino acids. The CDR3 here is CASSLQGFGEKLFF. CDR3 nucleotides: TGTGCCAGCTCACTCCAGGGGTTCGGTGAAAAACTGTTTTTT.

Notes on this clonotype: This could be a read error, since a much larger clone is one nucleotide away. V gene TRBV12-3 or TRBV12-4 combines with J gene TRBJ2-2; D is ambiguous. Trimming stripped 7 bases from V and 0 bases from J, with 12 bases between. There are 15 residues in the CDR3. Written as DNA, the CDR3 is TGTGCCAGCACTTCCGGGCCAGCGAACACCGGGGAGCTGTTTTTT. It codes for CASTSGPANTGELFF.

This clonotype is categorized as medium-sized (0.01 to 0.1%). The rearrangement links TRBV7-2 to TRBJ2-3; 7 nucleotides align to TRBD2. Germline V gene lookup returns CDR1 SGHTA and CDR2 FQGNSA. The CDR3 totals 14 residues. J was trimmed by 5 bases and V by 4 bases; bases with no gene match: 6. The CDR3 loop reads CASSSRGRGDTQYF. DNA for the CDR3: TGTGCCAGCAGCTCGCGGGGGAGAGGAGATACGCAGTATTTT.

This clonotype came up many times. This sequence joins TRBV7-2 and TRBJ2-7; 7 bases match TRBD1. The CDR3 loop spans 14 amino acids. V trimming: 3 bases; J trimming: 1 base; junction bases outside the gene matches: 3. CDR1 and CDR2 from the germline V gene are SGHTA and FQGNSA. This CDR3 reads CASSFTGVSYEQYF. The CDR3, as DNA: TGTGCCAGCAGCTTTACAGGGGTATCCTACGAGCAGTACTTC.

Ten or more counts support this clonotype. The chain carries TRBV28 and TRBJ1-2; D is unclear. Germline-derived CDR1 and CDR2 are MDHEN and SYDVKM. This CDR3 region has 12 residues. V dropped 3 bases and J dropped 4 bases, with 6 bases sitting between them. In DNA, the CDR3 is TGTGCCAGCAGTTTGGCTTTCTATGGCTACACCTTC. Encoded protein: CASSLAFYGYTF.

This clonotype came up many times. This sequence joins TRBV5-1 and TRBJ2-2; 8 bases are a match to TRBD2. The CDR3 is made up of 17 amino acids. The V gene end was trimmed by 1 base and the J gene end by 5 bases; junction bases not matched to a gene: 10. The germline V gene encodes CDR1 SGHRS and CDR2 YFSETQ. The CDR3 loop reads CASSLSRSGGLTGELFF. As DNA, the CDR3 is TGCGCCAGCAGCTTGAGCCGAAGCGGGGGTCTAACCGGGGAGCTGTTTTTT.

At least ten counts were recorded for this clonotype. This rearrangement joins TRBV6-2 or TRBV6-3 to TRBJ1-1; 7 bases are shared with TRBD1. The CDR3 covers 13 residues. The V and J ends lost 2 bases and 5 bases, in that order; junction bases with no gene match: 2. Germline values: CDR1 MNHEY, CDR2 SVGEGT. The CDR3 nucleotides read TGTGCCAGCAGTTACCAGGGGGGGACTGAAGCTTTCTTT. Protein product: CASSYQGGTEAFF.

In this sample, this clonotype turned up many times. The rearrangement uses TRBV19 and TRBJ2-1, with TRBD2 as a possible D gene (6 bases). The CDR3 is made up of 13 amino acids. Germline V gene lookup returns CDR1 LNHDA and CDR2 SQIVND (reference sequence). Trimming removed 6 bases from V and 6 bases from J, with 12 bases in between. The chain's CDR3 is CASSGTQGNEQFF. CDR3 coding DNA: TGTGCCAGTAGCGGGACTCAAGGCAATGAGCAGTTCTTC.

This clonotype was seen many times. The rearrangement joins TRBV12-3 or TRBV12-4 to TRBJ2-1, with TRBD2 matching 7 bases. V shed 6 bases, J shed 0 bases, and the junction held 8 bases outside the gene matches. The CDR3 has 16 residues. DNA of the CDR3: TGTGCCAGCAGCTCTAGCGGTGGAAGCTCCTACAATGAGCAGTTCTTC. Translated: CASSSSGGSSYNEQFF.

The sample holds many counts of this clonotype. The V call is TRBV28, the J call TRBJ2-2; 8 bases fit TRBD1. Germline V CDR1 and CDR2: MDHEN, SYDVKM. J gave up 5 bases and V 6 bases, and 5 bases lay outside the gene matches. This CDR3 contains 14 residues. CDR3 sequence: CASRTGGKTGELFF. For the CDR3, the DNA is TGTGCCAGCAGAACAGGGGGAAAAACCGGGGAGCTGTTTTTT.